Presented here are 15 T cell receptor beta chains from one specimen sequenced in a study of control samples from healthy donors and cancer patients. The assay was immunoSEQ multiplex PCR, and TCRdb's table has in-frame clones only and misses some. The table lists 150,000 to 200,000 clones, roughly 89% of them singletons, with about 1.4% in the top ten. The sequenced sample was blood. Receptors were obtained from a woman aged 50 to 60 in good health.

The chain carries TRBV6-2 or TRBV6-3 and TRBJ1-5; 11 nucleotides align to TRBD1. CDR1 MNHEY and CDR2 SVGEGT come from the germline V gene. With V trimmed by 5 bases and J by 6 bases, 3 bases remained unmatched. This CDR3 comprises 14 residues. In DNA, the CDR3 is TGTGCCAGCAGTGGGACAGGGGGGTTTCAGCCCCAGCATTTT. Translated: CASSGTGGFQPQHF.

The V call is TRBV11-2, the J call TRBJ2-2; tentative D call: TRBD2 (5 bases). Germline CDR1 and CDR2: SGHAT and FQNNGV. Trimming took 3 bases from V and 5 from J, leaving 7 bases between them. The CDR3 loop spans 13 amino acids. The CDR3 nucleotides are TGTGCCAGCAGCTTGGGAGCAACCGGGGAGCTGTTTTTT. Amino acid sequence: CASSLGATGELFF.

V usage is TRBV7-2 and J usage is TRBJ1-2; D is unresolved. In germline, CDR1 is SGHTA, CDR2 FQGNSA. The CDR3 length is 14 residues. V was cut by 4 bases and J by 10 bases, with 19 bases left in between. DNA of the CDR3: TGTGCCAGCAGCTACCCGAACCCGGGCGTCCTCTACACCTTC. It is translated as CASSYPNPGVLYTF.

V and J are TRBV19 and TRBJ2-3, with unresolved D. Germline CDR1 LNHDA, CDR2 SQIVND (reference sequence). Trimming removed 3 bases at V and 2 bases at J, with 6 bases between. The CDR3 spans 13 residues. The CDR3 DNA reads TGTGCCAGTAGTATCCAGATCACAGATACGCAGTATTTT. Translating gives CASSIQITDTQYF.

The chain carries TRBV4-1 and TRBJ2-2; 7 bases are a match to TRBD2. The CDR3 extends over 17 amino acids. CDR1 and CDR2 (germline): MGHRA, YSYEKL. V dropped 5 bases and J dropped 4; count of bases not matched to a gene: 13. This CDR3 is CASSTSRGGAGTGELFF. The CDR3 DNA reads as TGCGCCAGCAGCACCAGCCGGGGAGGGGCGGGCACCGGGGAGCTGTTTTTT.

This chain connects TRBV9 to TRBJ1-1; D is ambiguous. In germline, CDR1 is SGDLS, CDR2 YYNGEE. CDR3 length: 15 residues. The V and J ends lost 0 bases and 5 bases respectively, with 14 bases between them. The CDR3 spells CASSVEPRIFTEAFF. The CDR3 bases are TGTGCCAGCAGCGTAGAGCCCAGGATATTTACTGAAGCTTTCTTT.

This chain uses TRBV7-3 with TRBJ1-1; TRBD1 is a possible D gene (6 bases). V gave up 4 bases and J gave up 0 bases, with 9 bases separating them. Germline CDR1 SGHTA, CDR2 FQGTGA. The CDR3 spans 14 residues. This chain's CDR3 is CASSSDSLNTEAFF. CDR3 DNA: TGTGCCAGCAGCTCGGACAGCCTGAACACTGAAGCTTTCTTT.

The chain has TRBV5-4 and TRBJ2-5, with 8 bases identical to TRBD2. The CDR3 is made up of 15 amino acids. V lost 1 base, J lost 4 bases, and 6 bases stayed unmatched. Per the germline V gene, CDR1 is SGHNT and CDR2 is YYREEE (reference sequence). The CDR3 protein is CASSLTGGAGETQYF. The DNA of the CDR3 is TGTGCCAGCAGCTTGACCGGGGGGGCCGGAGAGACCCAGTACTTC.

V usage is TRBV7-9 and J usage is TRBJ2-7; D gene unclear. Germline V gene lookup returns CDR1 SEHNR and CDR2 FQNEAQ (reference sequence). V lost 5 bases and J 4 bases, leaving 6 bases between the germline ends. CDR3 length equals 11 residues. The CDR3 sequence: CASSADYEQYF. The DNA of the CDR3 is TGTGCCAGCAGCGCCGATTACGAGCAGTACTTC.

The chain links TRBV7-2 to TRBJ2-7; 7 nucleotides agree with TRBD1. Germline trimming cut 2 bases from V and 0 bases from J; bases unmatched to any gene: 7. The CDR3 runs to 16 residues. CDR1 is SGHTA and CDR2 is FQGNSA in the germline V gene. The CDR3 region is CASSLKGTVNSYEQYF. The CDR3 DNA reads TGTGCCAGCAGCTTAAAAGGGACAGTAAACTCCTACGAGCAGTACTTC.

The chain uses TRBV9 and TRBJ1-4; possible D gene TRBD1, 6 bases. Looked up from germline, CDR1 is SGDLS and CDR2 is YYNGEE. The CDR3 is 13 amino acids. The V and J ends lost 6 bases and 7 bases respectively, with 13 bases between them. The CDR3 sequence: CASNREAGEKLFF. CDR3 sequence (DNA): TGTGCCAGCAACAGGGAGGCGGGTGAAAAACTGTTTTTT. Combining the CDR3 with reference TRBV9 and TRBJ1-4 gives the whole variable domain DSGVTQTPKHLITATGQRVTLRCSPRSGDLSVYWYQQSLDQGLQFLIQYYNGEERAKGNILERFSAQQFPDLHSELNLSSLELGDSALYFCASNREAGEKLFFGSGTQLSVL.

The V and J genes are TRBV19 and TRBJ1-4; possible D gene TRBD1, 5 bases. The germline gives CDR1 LNHDA, CDR2 SQIVND (reference sequence). Trimming stripped 7 bases from V and 4 bases from J, with 13 bases between. The CDR3 contains 14 residues. This chain's CDR3 is CASNPGLINEKLFF. CDR3 nucleotides: TGTGCCAGTAATCCGGGACTTATTAATGAAAAACTGTTTTTT.

A word on this clone: The junction departs from germline at one end; a sequencing error may be responsible. Other DNA sequences from this sample encode an identical CDR3 as well. The V call is TRBV6-2 or TRBV6-3, the J call TRBJ2-7; D is unresolved. There are 14 residues in the CDR3. CDR1 is MNHEY and CDR2 is SVGEGT in the germline V gene. CDR3 sequence (DNA): TGTGCCAGCAGTTTGAGTCATTCCATCTACGAGCAGTACTTT. It codes for CASSLSHSIYEQYF.

The chain has TRBV30 and TRBJ2-7; no reliable D call. V lost 1 base, J lost 3 bases, and 7 bases lay in between. Per germline, CDR1 GTSNPN and CDR2 SVGIG (reference sequence). The CDR3 is made up of 12 amino acids. CDR3 sequence: CAWSASSYEQYF. Here the CDR3 DNA reads TGTGCCTGGAGTGCCTCTAGCTACGAGCAGTACTTC.

The chain carries TRBV7-3 and TRBJ2-3; a weak D match, TRBD1 (5 bases). The germline gives CDR1 SGHTA, CDR2 FQGTGA. The germline V and J ends were trimmed by 5 bases and 4 bases, with 19 bases remaining between them. The CDR3 consists of 16 residues. This chain's CDR3 is CASSPRLGPSADTQYF. The CDR3 coding sequence is TGTGCCAGCAGCCCCCGTCTGGGGCCATCAGCAGATACGCAGTATTTT.